A single sample is the source of the 10 T cell receptor beta chains below, sequenced in a study of blood T cell repertoires in COVID-19. Sequenced by immunoSEQ multiplex PCR; TCRdb stores in-frame clones only, minus some. Of 90,000 to 140,000 clones detected, around 81% appear once; the ten largest clones hold around 10%. Sequences were obtained from peripheral blood. The source is a woman aged 70 to 79 with acute or convalescent COVID-19.

There are a few counts of this clone. This chain joins TRBV5-5 and TRBJ1-5; TRBD1 aligns across 7 bases. The CDR3 covers 14 residues. V gave up 3 bases and J gave up 4 bases; unmatched junction bases: 4. Germline CDR1 SGHKS, CDR2 YYEKEE (reference sequence). The CDR3 region is CASSSGQFNQPQHF. CDR3 nucleotides: TGTGCCAGCAGCTCGGGACAGTTTAATCAGCCCCAGCATTTT.

The chain is built from TRBV7-2 and TRBJ1-4, with no clear D. The length of the CDR3 is 15 residues. Germline V gene data show CDR1 as SGHTA and CDR2 as FQGNSA. With 1 base removed from V and 8 bases from J, the gap between germline ends came to 14 bases. In nucleotides, the CDR3 is TGTGCCAGCAGCTTAGTGTGGGCAGAAGGAGAAAAACTGTTTTTT. It yields the protein CASSLVWAEGEKLFF. The full variable domain, with the rest looked up from reference TRBV7-2 and TRBJ1-4, is GAGVSQSPSNKVTEKGKDVELRCDPISGHTALYWYRQSLGQGLEFLIYFQGNSAPDKSGLPSDRFSAERTGGSVSTLTIQRTQQEDSAVYLCASSLVWAEGEKLFFGSGTQLSVL.

This rearrangement joins TRBV5-8 to TRBJ2-1, with 11 bases matching TRBD2. Unmatched junction bases numbered 3, after V lost 4 bases and J lost 3 bases. Germline CDR1 reads SGHTS; CDR2 reads YDEGEE. The length of the CDR3 is 15 residues. In DNA, the CDR3 is TGTGCCAGCAGCCAGGGACTAGCGGTCTACAATGAGCAGTTCTTC. This codes for CASSQGLAVYNEQFF.

CDR3 in DNA: TGTGCCAGCAGCTTAGTTGGGGGGAACGGGTCCACCGGGGAGCTGTTTTTT. As protein: CASSLVGGNGSTGELFF. The genes are TRBV7-8 and TRBJ2-2; TRBD2 might be the D (6 bases). Trimming cost V 1 base and J 4 bases, with 16 bases left between them. This CDR3 is 17 amino acids long. Germline loops: CDR1 SGHVS, CDR2 FQNEAQ.

The V and J genes are TRBV20-1 and TRBJ2-5, with D possibly being TRBD2 (5 bases). The V and J ends lost 3 bases and 2 bases respectively, with 16 bases between them. CDR1 and CDR2 from the germline V gene are DFQATT and SNEGSKA (reference sequence). This CDR3 has 15 residues. The DNA of the CDR3 is TGCAGTGCTAGTTCCTCGGGGAGCGCTCAAGAGACCCAGTACTTC. This gives the protein CSASSSGSAQETQYF.

The chain is built from TRBV11-2 and TRBJ2-5; 9 bases match TRBD2. From germline, CDR1 is SGHAT and CDR2 FQNNGV. The V gene end was trimmed by 1 base and the J gene end by 4 bases; junction bases not matched to a gene: 4. This CDR3 comprises 15 residues. The DNA for the CDR3 is TGTGCCAGCAGCTTAGCGGCGGGAGGGGTAGAGACCCAGTACTTC. It translates to CASSLAAGGVETQYF.

The chain joins TRBV4-1 to TRBJ1-2, with TRBD1 matching over 7 bases. The germline V gene has CDR1 MGHRA and CDR2 YSYEKL. V gave up 3 bases and J gave up 4 bases; unmatched junction bases: 8. CDR3 length equals 15 residues. The CDR3 sequence: CASSQEPGTVYGYTF. In DNA, the CDR3 is TGCGCCAGCAGCCAGGAACCAGGGACAGTCTATGGCTACACCTTC.

This chain joins TRBV6-4 and TRBJ1-2; D is ambiguous. V lost 4 bases to trimming and J lost 8 bases, with 17 bases between them. Per the germline V gene, CDR1 is MRHNA and CDR2 is SNTAGT. The CDR3 loop spans 14 amino acids. The DNA for the CDR3 is TGTGCCAGCAGTGTGACTGGGTCGGCGGGCGGCTACACCTTC. Amino acid sequence: CASSVTGSAGGYTF.

In its sample, this clone was seen many times. The chain carries TRBV2 and TRBJ2-1; D call uncertain. CDR3 length: 16 amino acids. V was trimmed by 0 bases and J by 0 bases, leaving 9 bases between them. Germline V gives CDR1 SNHLY, CDR2 FYNNEI. This chain's CDR3 is CASSEAGRSSYNEQFF. The CDR3 DNA is TGTGCCAGCAGTGAAGCGGGTAGGAGCTCCTACAATGAGCAGTTCTTC.

The chain links TRBV5-1 to TRBJ2-7; the match to TRBD2 covers 8 bases. Trimming cost V 0 bases and J 5 bases; bases outside gene matches: 13. The CDR3 extends over 17 amino acids. Germline V CDR1 and CDR2: SGHRS, YFSETQ. The CDR3 protein is CASSLEGRGLASDEQYF. The CDR3 region has the DNA TGCGCCAGCAGCTTGGAAGGGAGAGGACTAGCATCCGACGAGCAGTACTTC.